This T cell receptor beta chain was recovered during a study of shared clonotypes between healthy human individuals. Across the study: Used for every donor were three CD4 naive, three CD4 memory, two CD8 naive and one CD8 memory plate.

TCRdb's copy holds only in-frame clones and misses some; the assay was immunoSEQ multiplex PCR. The table records around 95,000 clones, 67% of them present only once. Unmatched junction bases numbered 3, after V lost 7 bases and J lost 0 bases. CDR3 length: 13 amino acids. Germline CDR1 is MDHEN and CDR2 is SYDVKM. This clone was seen more than once but under ten times. The same CDR3 is also encoded by other DNA sequences in this sample. V gene TRBV28 combines with J gene TRBJ2-7, with 7 bases lining up with TRBD1. The material sequenced was memory CD8+ T cells sorted from blood. The sample's subset: CD45RO+ cells pooled with CCR7-negative TemRA cells. The clonotype comes from a man under 40 in good health. CDR3 sequence reads: CASTTGTSYEQYF. The DNA of the CDR3 is TGTGCCAGCACGACAGGGACCTCCTACGAGCAGTACTTC.